This T cell receptor beta chain was sequenced during a study of breast tumors, draining lymph nodes, adjacent tissues. The CDR3 totals 13 residues. V shed 6 bases and J shed 0 bases, with 9 bases lying between them. CDR1 SQVTM and CDR2 ANQGSEA come from the germline V gene. General study findings and limits: Luminal-like breast cancer showed significantly higher tumor–nontumor repertoire similarity than basal-like. The lymph node origin of tumor T cells was framed as consistent with a hypothesis, not demonstrated.

About this clonotype itself: As yet, its antigen is unknown.

TCRdb fed the multiplex PCR reads into MiXCR, producing one record per CDR3 protein. This table has about 14,000 distinct CDR3 sequences, more than 50% appearing once. The rearrangement joins TRBV29-1 to TRBJ1-5, with D hard to call. This TCR was sampled from a female donor with breast cancer. Some clones in this sample may be carry-over from other donors' samples. The sample taken for sequencing was tumor-adjacent breast tissue. In DNA, the CDR3 is TGCAGCGTCCTGGACGGTAGCAATCAGCCCCAGCATTTT. Protein: CSVLDGSNQPQHF.